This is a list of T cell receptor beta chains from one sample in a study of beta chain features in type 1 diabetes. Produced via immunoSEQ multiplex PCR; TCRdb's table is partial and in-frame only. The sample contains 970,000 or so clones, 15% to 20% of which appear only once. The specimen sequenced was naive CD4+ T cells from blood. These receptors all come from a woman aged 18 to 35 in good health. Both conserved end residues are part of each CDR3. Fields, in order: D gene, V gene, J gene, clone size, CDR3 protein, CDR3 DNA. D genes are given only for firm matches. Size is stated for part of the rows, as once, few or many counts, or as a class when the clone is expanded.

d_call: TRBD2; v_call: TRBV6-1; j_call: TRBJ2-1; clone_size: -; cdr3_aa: CASSEARSGIYNEQFF; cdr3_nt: TGTGCCAGCAGTGAAGCGCGTAGCGGGATTTACAATGAGCAGTTCTTC
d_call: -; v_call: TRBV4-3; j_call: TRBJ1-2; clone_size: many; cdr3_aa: CASSQERGQSGYTF; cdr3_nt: TGCGCCAGCAGCCAAGAGAGAGGACAGTCTGGCTACACCTTC
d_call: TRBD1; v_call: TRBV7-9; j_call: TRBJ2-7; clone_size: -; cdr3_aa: CASSFHGTGENEQYF; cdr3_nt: TGTGCCAGCAGCTTTCACGGGACAGGTGAAAACGAGCAGTACTTC
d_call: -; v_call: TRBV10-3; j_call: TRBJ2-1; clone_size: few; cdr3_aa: CAISGGGNEQFF; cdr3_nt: TGTGCCATCTCCGGGGGTGGTAATGAGCAGTTCTTC
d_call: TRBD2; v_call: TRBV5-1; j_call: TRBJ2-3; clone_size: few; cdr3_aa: CASSNRSHTSAQYF; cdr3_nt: TGCGCCAGCAGCAACCGGTCCCACACTAGCGCGCAGTATTTT
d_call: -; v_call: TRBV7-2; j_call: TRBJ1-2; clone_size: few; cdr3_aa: CASSSRRENGYTF; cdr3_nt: TGTGCCAGCAGTTCCCGACGGGAAAATGGCTACACCTTC
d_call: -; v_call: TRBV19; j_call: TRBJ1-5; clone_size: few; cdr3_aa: CASSINGADWHNSNQPQHF; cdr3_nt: TGTGCCAGTAGTATAAACGGAGCAGATTGGCATAATAGCAATCAGCCCCAGCATTTT
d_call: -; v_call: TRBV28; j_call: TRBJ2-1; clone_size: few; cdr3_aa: CASSPLLANTVEQFF; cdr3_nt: TGTGCCAGCAGTCCGTTACTAGCAAATACGGTTGAGCAGTTCTTC
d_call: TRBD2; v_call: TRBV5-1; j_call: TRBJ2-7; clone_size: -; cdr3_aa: CASSPSSGRSYEQYF; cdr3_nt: TGCGCCAGCAGCCCAAGTAGCGGGAGGTCCTACGAGCAGTACTTC
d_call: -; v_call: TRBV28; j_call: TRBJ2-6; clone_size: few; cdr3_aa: CASSLRAYSSGANVLTF; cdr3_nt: TGTGCCAGCAGTTTGAGGGCCTACAGCTCTGGGGCCAACGTCCTGACTTTC
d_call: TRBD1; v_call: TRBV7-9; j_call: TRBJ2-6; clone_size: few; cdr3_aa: CASSLGGTGGRANVLTF; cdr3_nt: TGTGCCAGCAGCTTAGGAGGTACAGGGGGCCGGGCCAACGTCCTGACTTTC
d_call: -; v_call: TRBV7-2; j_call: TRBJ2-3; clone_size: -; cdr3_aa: CASSREFFRTDTQYF; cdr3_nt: TGTGCCAGCAGCAGAGAGTTTTTTCGAACAGATACGCAGTATTTT
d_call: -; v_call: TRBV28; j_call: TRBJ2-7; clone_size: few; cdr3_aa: CASSKNSWQYF; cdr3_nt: TGTGCCAGCAGTAAAAATTCGTGGCAGTACTTC
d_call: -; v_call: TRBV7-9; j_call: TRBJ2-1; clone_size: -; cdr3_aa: CASSGAGRSYNEQFF; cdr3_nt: TGTGCCAGCAGCGGAGCGGGCCGCTCCTACAATGAGCAGTTCTTC
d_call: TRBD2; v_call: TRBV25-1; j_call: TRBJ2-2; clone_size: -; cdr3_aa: CASSVLAGAYTGELFF; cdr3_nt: TGTGCCAGCAGTGTTCTAGCGGGAGCTTACACCGGGGAGCTGTTTTTT
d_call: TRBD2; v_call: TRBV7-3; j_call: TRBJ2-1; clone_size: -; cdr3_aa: CASSLTPSGGNEQFF; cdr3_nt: TGTGCCAGCAGCTTAACCCCCTCGGGGGGCAATGAGCAGTTCTTC
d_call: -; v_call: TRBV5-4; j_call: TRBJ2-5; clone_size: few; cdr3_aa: CASSLALGGGGETQYF; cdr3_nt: TGTGCCAGCAGCCTAGCACTAGGCGGGGGCGGAGAGACCCAGTACTTC
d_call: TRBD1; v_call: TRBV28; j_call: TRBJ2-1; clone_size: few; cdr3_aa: CASSPGGTSYNEQFF; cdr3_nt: TGTGCCAGCAGTCCAGGGGGCACCTCCTACAATGAGCAGTTCTTC
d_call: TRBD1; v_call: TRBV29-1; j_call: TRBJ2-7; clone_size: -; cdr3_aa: CSVAAMDRGLREQYF; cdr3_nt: TGCAGCGTTGCAGCCATGGACAGGGGGCTTCGTGAGCAGTACTTC
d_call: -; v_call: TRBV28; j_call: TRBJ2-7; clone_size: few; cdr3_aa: CASSLDPLRSYEQYF; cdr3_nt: TGTGCCAGCAGTTTAGACCCCCTTAGATCCTACGAGCAGTACTTC
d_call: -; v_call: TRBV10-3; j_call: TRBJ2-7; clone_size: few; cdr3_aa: CAISVSGRRSFYEQYF; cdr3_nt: TGTGCCATCAGTGTGAGCGGAAGAAGGTCCTTCTACGAGCAGTACTTC
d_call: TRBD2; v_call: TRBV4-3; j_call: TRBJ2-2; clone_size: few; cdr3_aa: CASSQQGAGLAANTGELFF; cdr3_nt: TGCGCCAGCAGCCAACAGGGAGCGGGACTAGCGGCAAACACCGGGGAGCTGTTTTTT
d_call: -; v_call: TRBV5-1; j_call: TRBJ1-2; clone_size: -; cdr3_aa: CASSRAQGGGDYGYTF; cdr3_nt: TGCGCCAGCAGCCGCGCACAAGGTGGGGGCGACTATGGCTACACCTTC
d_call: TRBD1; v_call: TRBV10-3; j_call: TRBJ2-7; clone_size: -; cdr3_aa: CATRLALYQTGFHEQYF; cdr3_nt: TGTGCCACCAGACTCGCCCTCTACCAGACAGGGTTCCACGAGCAGTACTTC
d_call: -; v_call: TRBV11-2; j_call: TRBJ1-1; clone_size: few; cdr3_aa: CASSTDSWVRNTEAFF; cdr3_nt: TGTGCCAGCAGCACCGATTCCTGGGTCAGGAACACTGAAGCTTTCTTT
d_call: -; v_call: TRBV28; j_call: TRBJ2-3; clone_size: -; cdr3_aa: CASTSGDTDTQYF; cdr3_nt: TGTGCCAGCACCTCAGGGGATACAGATACGCAGTATTTT
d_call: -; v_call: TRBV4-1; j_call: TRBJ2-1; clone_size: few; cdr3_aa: CASSQDRGEQFF; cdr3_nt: TGCGCCAGCAGCCAAGATAGGGGAGAGCAGTTCTTC
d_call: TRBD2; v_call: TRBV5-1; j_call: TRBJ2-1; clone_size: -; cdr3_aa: CASSLLAGPYNEQFF; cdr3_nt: TGCGCCAGCAGCTTACTAGCGGGACCCTACAATGAGCAGTTCTTC
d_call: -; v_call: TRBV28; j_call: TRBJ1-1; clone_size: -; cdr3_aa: CASSSGGTEAFF; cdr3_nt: TGTGCCAGCAGTTCGGGGGGCACTGAAGCTTTCTTT
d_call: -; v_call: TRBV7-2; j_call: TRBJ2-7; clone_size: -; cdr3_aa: CASSGRGDIYYEQYF; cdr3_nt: TGTGCCAGCAGCGGTAGAGGGGACATTTACTACGAGCAGTACTTC
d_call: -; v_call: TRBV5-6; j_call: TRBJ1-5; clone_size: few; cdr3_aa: CASSNGTYQPQHF; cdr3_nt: TGTGCCAGCAGCAACGGGACTTATCAGCCCCAGCATTTT
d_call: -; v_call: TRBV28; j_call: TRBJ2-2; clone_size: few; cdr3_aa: CASSPIDTTNTGELFF; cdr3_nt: TGTGCCAGCAGTCCCATAGACACCACGAACACCGGGGAGCTGTTTTTT
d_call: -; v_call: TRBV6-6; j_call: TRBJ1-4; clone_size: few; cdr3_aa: CASSYSDEKLFF; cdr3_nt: TGTGCCAGCAGTTACTCTGATGAAAAACTGTTTTTT
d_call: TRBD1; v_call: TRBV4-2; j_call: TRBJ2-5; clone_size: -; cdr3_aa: CASSQVDRQETQYF; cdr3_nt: TGTGCCAGCAGCCAAGTGGACAGGCAAGAGACCCAGTACTTC
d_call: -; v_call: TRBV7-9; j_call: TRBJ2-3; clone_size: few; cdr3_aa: CASRQVGDTQYF; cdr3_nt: TGTGCCAGCAGGCAAGTAGGAGATACGCAGTATTTT
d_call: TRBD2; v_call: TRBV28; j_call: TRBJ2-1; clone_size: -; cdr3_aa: CASSSGTSFNEQFF; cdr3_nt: TGTGCCAGCAGTTCCGGGACTAGCTTCAATGAGCAGTTCTTC
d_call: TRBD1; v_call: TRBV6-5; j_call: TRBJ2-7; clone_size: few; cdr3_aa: CASSYSFRGQYEQYF; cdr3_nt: TGTGCCAGCAGTTACTCGTTCAGGGGGCAGTACGAGCAGTACTTC
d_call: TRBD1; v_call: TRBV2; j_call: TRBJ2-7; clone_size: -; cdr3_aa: CASSVRGRGQGASGEQYF; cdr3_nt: TGTGCCAGCAGCGTCCGCGGGCGAGGACAGGGGGCATCAGGCGAGCAGTACTTC
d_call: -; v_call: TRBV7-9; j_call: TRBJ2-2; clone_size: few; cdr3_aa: CASSFFSKNTGELFF; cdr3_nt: TGTGCCAGCAGCTTCTTCTCAAAGAACACCGGGGAGCTGTTTTTT
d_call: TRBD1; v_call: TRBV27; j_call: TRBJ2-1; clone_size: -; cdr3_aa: CASSLRTGVTYNEQFF; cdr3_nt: TGTGCCAGCAGTTTAAGGACAGGAGTCACCTACAATGAGCAGTTCTTC
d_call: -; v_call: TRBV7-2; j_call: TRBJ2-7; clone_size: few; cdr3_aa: CASSSSAGLYEQYF; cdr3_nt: TGTGCCAGCAGCTCATCGGCGGGGCTCTACGAGCAGTACTTC
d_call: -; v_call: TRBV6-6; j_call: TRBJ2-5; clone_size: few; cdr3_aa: CASSYSAYQETQYF; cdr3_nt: TGTGCCAGCAGTTACTCAGCTTACCAAGAGACCCAGTACTTC